This is a list of T cell receptor beta chains from one sample in a study of T cell repertoires in cytomegalovirus infection. From the reads, TCRdb called clonotypes with MiXCR, one entry per CDR3 protein. The data show roughly 720,000 distinct CDR3 sequences, 35% to 40% seen once. Sequencing was performed on PBMCs. These receptors were collected from a human donor in good health (CMV status not recorded). Some clones in this sample may be carry-over from other donors' samples. CDR3s include the opening cysteine and the closing phenylalanine or tryptophan. The D gene is left open where the match is weak. The listing skips clone size in some rows; elsewhere it reads once, few, many or a size class.

D	V	size	J	CDR3	DNA
NA	TRBV27	few	TRBJ1-4	CASQGRTNEKLFF	TGTGCCAGTCAGGGGAGGACTAATGAAAAACTGTTTTTT
TRBD2	TRBV29-1	NA	TRBJ2-7	CSTQSSGEQYF	TGCAGCACTCAATCTAGCGGGGAGCAGTACTTC
TRBD2	TRBV5-4	NA	TRBJ2-1	CASSMSGSSYNEQFF	TGTGCCAGCAGCATGAGCGGGAGCTCCTACAATGAGCAGTTCTTC
TRBD2	TRBV7-8	many	TRBJ2-5	CASSLLAGTSGRGETQYF	TGTGCCAGCAGCTTACTGGCCGGGACTAGCGGGAGGGGAGAGACCCAGTACTTC
NA	TRBV5-1	NA	TRBJ1-3	CASSPPLADSGNTIYF	TGCGCCAGCAGCCCTCCACTTGCGGATAGTGGAAACACCATATATTTT
TRBD2	TRBV28	few	TRBJ2-7	CASSPTTSGVTYEQYF	TGTGCCAGCAGCCCGACCACTAGCGGTGTAACCTACGAGCAGTACTTC
NA	TRBV12-3/TRBV12-4	few	TRBJ1-2	CASRRDTGSYGYTF	TGTGCCAGCAGGCGGGACACGGGGAGCTATGGCTACACCTTC
NA	TRBV7-6	few	TRBJ2-1	CASSLRGLGVSSYNEQFF	TGTGCCAGCAGCTTACGGGGACTTGGGGTGAGCTCCTACAATGAGCAGTTCTTC
TRBD2	TRBV7-9	few	TRBJ2-1	CASSFYPSGEQFF	TGTGCCAGCAGTTTCTACCCTAGCGGTGAGCAGTTCTTC
NA	TRBV7-9	few	TRBJ2-2	CASSLSGRRAGELFF	NA
TRBD1	TRBV28	many	TRBJ2-3	CASSRQGYDSDTQYF	TGTGCCAGCAGCCGACAGGGGTATGATTCGGATACGCAGTATTTT
NA	TRBV4-2	few	TRBJ2-5	CASSQATGTQQETQYF	TGTGCCAGCAGCCAAGCCACCGGGACTCAACAAGAGACCCAGTACTTC
NA	TRBV7-2	many	TRBJ1-5	CASSFRETNQPQHF	TGTGCCAGCAGCTTCAGGGAAACCAATCAGCCCCAGCATTTT
NA	TRBV7-8	few	TRBJ1-3	CASSLGRGWGNTIYF	TGTGCCAGCAGCTTAGGGAGGGGTTGGGGAAACACCATATATTTT
NA	TRBV18	NA	TRBJ2-3	CASSPLQGTDTQYF	TGTGCCAGCTCACCTTTGCAGGGCACAGATACGCAGTATTTT
TRBD2	TRBV6-5	once	TRBJ2-3	CASSELLAGGISTDTQYF	TGTGCCAGCAGTGAACTTCTAGCGGGGGGGATTAGCACAGATACGCAGTATTTT
NA	TRBV7-8	few	TRBJ2-1	CASSLQAGRRSEQFF	TGTGCCAGCAGCTTACAGGCGGGAAGGCGCAGTGAGCAGTTCTTC
NA	TRBV7-2	NA	TRBJ2-1	CASSSLREREQFF	TGTGCCAGCAGCTCCCTACGAGAACGGGAGCAGTTCTTC
TRBD1	TRBV28	NA	TRBJ2-1	CARGEPGQGVDEQFF	TGTGCCAGAGGAGAACCGGGACAGGGGGTCGATGAGCAGTTCTTC
NA	TRBV28	NA	TRBJ2-2	CASSVSIAATGELFF	TGTGCCAGCAGTGTCTCGATAGCTGCCACCGGGGAGCTGTTTTTT
TRBD1	TRBV7-3	many	TRBJ2-1	CASSLLGPGQGYHNEQFF	TGTGCCAGCAGCTTATTGGGTCCTGGACAGGGGTACCACAATGAGCAGTTCTTC
NA	TRBV13	NA	TRBJ1-1	CASSLRGKLNTEAFF	TGTGCCAGCAGCTTAAGGGGGAAGCTGAACACTGAAGCTTTCTTT
NA	TRBV6-1	NA	TRBJ1-1	CASSYGKGDTEAFF	TGTGCCAGCAGTTATGGCAAAGGGGACACTGAAGCTTTCTTT
NA	TRBV27	NA	TRBJ2-3	CASSLSTSGDTQYF	TGTGCCAGCAGTTTATCTACAAGCGGAGATACGCAGTATTTT